This is a list of T cell receptor beta chains from one sample in a study of blood T cells in healthy people across ages. MiXCR, applied by TCRdb to the 5' RACE reads, yields one record per CDR3 protein. The table lists about 1.7 million distinct CDR3 sequences, roughly 28% of them singletons. The sequenced sample consisted of blood. These receptors were taken from a woman younger than 45 in good health. Both conserved end residues are part of each CDR3. A D gene is named only where the DNA matches it firmly. Clone size appears in some rows only: once, few, many, or a class for an expanded clone.

V gene	J gene	D gene	clone size	CDR3 protein	CDR3 DNA
TRBV7-9	TRBJ1-2	NA	NA	CASSSDGVRSGYTF	TGTGCCAGCAGCTCCGACGGGGTTCGTTCTGGCTACACCTTC
TRBV19	TRBJ1-6	TRBD1	NA	CASSAGQGSPLHF	TGTGCCAGTAGTGCCGGACAGGGATCACCCCTCCACTTT
TRBV2	TRBJ1-2	NA	NA	CASSEEPIGNSYGYTF	TGTGCCAGCAGTGAAGAGCCAATCGGAAACTCCTATGGCTACACCTTC
TRBV20-1	TRBJ2-7	TRBD2	NA	CSAGRDKTSGYEQYF	TGCAGTGCTGGCCGGGATAAGACTAGCGGCTACGAGCAGTACTTC
TRBV9	TRBJ2-3	TRBD2	few	CASSVATGSGSGDTQYF	TGTGCCAGCAGCGTAGCTACCGGAAGCGGGAGTGGAGATACGCAGTATTTT
TRBV5-1	TRBJ1-2	NA	NA	CASSLGPSGTQTWGYTF	TGCGCCAGCAGCTTGGGCCCCTCCGGCACTCAGACCTGGGGCTACACCTTC
TRBV12-3/TRBV12-4	TRBJ2-1	NA	few	CANSLHGGSYNEQFF	TGTGCCAACAGCCTGCACGGGGGATCATACAATGAGCAGTTCTTC
TRBV28	TRBJ1-4	NA	NA	CASSSARINEKLFF	TGTGCCAGCAGTTCGGCCAGGATAAATGAAAAACTGTTTTTT
TRBV11-2	TRBJ2-1	NA	few	CATRVANEQFF	TGTGCCACCAGAGTAGCAAATGAGCAGTTCTTC
TRBV5-5	TRBJ1-1	NA	NA	CASNSQGSPSMNTEAFF	TGTGCCAGCAACTCACAGGGAAGCCCTAGTATGAACACTGAAGCTTTCTTT